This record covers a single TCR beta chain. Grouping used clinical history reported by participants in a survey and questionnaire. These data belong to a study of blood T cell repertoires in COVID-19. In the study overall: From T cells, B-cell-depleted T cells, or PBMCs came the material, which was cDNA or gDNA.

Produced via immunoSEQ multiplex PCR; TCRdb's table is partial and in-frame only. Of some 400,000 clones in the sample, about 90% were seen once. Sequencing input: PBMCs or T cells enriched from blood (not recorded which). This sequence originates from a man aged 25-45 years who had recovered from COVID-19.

This CDR3 reads CASSQLPGLRTDTQYF. The CDR3 bases are TGTGCCAGCAGCCAACTCCCCGGGTTGCGGACAGATACGCAGTATTTT. The genes are TRBV3-1 (or the pseudogene TRBV3-2) and TRBJ2-3; D gene uncertain. The germline V and J ends were trimmed by 2 bases and 3 bases, with 15 bases remaining between them. CDR3 length equals 16 residues. CDR1 is LGHDT, CDR2 YNNKEL, per germline (reference sequence).